A selection of T cell receptor beta chains follows, all from one sample in a study of blood T cell repertoires in COVID-19. The assay was immunoSEQ multiplex PCR, and TCRdb's table has in-frame clones only and misses some. The sample lists more than 110,000 clones, around 87% occurring once. The sequencing sample was made of peripheral blood. The receptors here all came from a human donor in a cohort sampled during active COVID-19. Each CDR3 is given with its conserved first and last residue. A D gene is named only where the DNA matches it firmly. Some rows mark clone size as missing; the rest say once, few, many or name a class of expanded clone.

V gene,D gene,clone size,J gene,CDR3 protein,CDR3 DNA
TRBV2,TRBD2,-,TRBJ2-2,CASRREGWTGELFF,TGTGCCAGCAGGAGGGAGGGGTGGACCGGGGAGCTGTTTTTT
TRBV27,-,-,TRBJ1-5,CASSLGPRGNQPQHF,TGTGCCAGCAGTTTAGGACCCAGGGGCAATCAGCCCCAGCATTTT
TRBV11-2,-,-,TRBJ2-3,CASSLYGGHPTSTDTQYF,TGTGCCAGCAGCTTGTACGGGGGGCATCCTACTAGCACAGATACGCAGTATTTT
TRBV18,-,-,TRBJ2-3,CASSTAGGISTDTQYF,TGTGCCAGCTCTACAGCGGGCGGAATTAGCACAGATACGCAGTATTTT
TRBV5-1,TRBD1,few,TRBJ1-1,CASSGTGGQTEAFF,TGCGCCAGCAGCGGGACAGGGGGTCAGACTGAAGCTTTCTTT
TRBV30,-,-,TRBJ1-2,CAWSVIKGSGYTF,TGTGCCTGGAGTGTAATTAAGGGGTCTGGCTACACCTTC
TRBV7-9,-,-,TRBJ2-2,CASSLVANTGELFF,TGTGCCAGCAGCTTAGTCGCGAACACCGGGGAGCTGTTTTTT
TRBV7-9,TRBD2,-,TRBJ2-1,CASSAPPGLAGGIYNEQFF,TGTGCCAGCAGTGCCCCCCCGGGACTAGCGGGGGGAATCTACAATGAGCAGTTCTTC
TRBV4-2,TRBD2,-,TRBJ2-5,CASSQDVAGIRQETQYF,TGTGCCAGCAGCCAAGATGTAGCGGGAATCCGGCAAGAGACCCAGTACTTC
TRBV2,-,-,TRBJ1-3,CASSDRGNTIYF,TGTGCCAGTTCGGACAGAGGAAACACCATATATTTT
TRBV27,-,-,TRBJ2-5,CASAFRETQYF,TGTGCCAGCGCATTCAGAGAGACCCAGTACTTC
TRBV30,-,-,TRBJ1-5,CAWSLGQYNQPQHF,TGTGCCTGGTCGTTGGGGCAGTACAATCAGCCCCAGCATTTT
TRBV5-1,-,-,TRBJ2-2,CASSLGVGPGTGELFF,TGCGCCAGCAGCTTGGGCGTGGGTCCGGGCACCGGGGAGCTGTTTTTT
TRBV28,-,-,TRBJ1-5,CASSFNGGWQPQHF,TGTGCCAGCAGTTTTAATGGGGGCTGGCAGCCCCAGCATTTT
TRBV19,TRBD1,-,TRBJ1-1,CASTLQGMNTEAFF,TGTGCCAGTACCCTACAGGGGATGAACACTGAAGCTTTCTTT
TRBV4-2,TRBD2,-,TRBJ2-3,CASSGLAGGEVTDTQYF,TGTGCCAGCAGCGGACTAGCGGGAGGTGAGGTCACAGATACGCAGTATTTT
TRBV18,-,-,TRBJ2-7,CASSPPSALEQYF,TGTGCCAGCTCACCACCGAGTGCCCTCGAGCAGTACTTC
TRBV30,TRBD1,-,TRBJ1-2,CAWSVTGGRRGYTF,TGTGCCTGGAGTGTTACAGGGGGAAGGCGCGGCTACACCTTC